This T cell receptor (beta chain) appears in the sequencing data of a study of shared clonotypes between healthy human individuals. Repertoires were generated with immunoSEQ multiplex PCR, while TCRdb's copy carries only in-frame clones and drops some. The sample shows a few million clones, just over 90% of them seen only once. The germline V gene encodes CDR1 SGDLS and CDR2 YYNGEE. Trimming removed 2 bases from V and 2 bases from J, with 8 bases in between. This CDR3 contains 14 residues. The clonotype was recovered from a young man in good health. Some clones in this sample may be carry-over from other donors' samples. The specimen sequenced was naive CD4+ T cells from PBMCs. Subset defined: CD45RA+ positively selected. This sequence joins TRBV9 and TRBJ2-4; D perhaps matches TRBD2 (6 bases). The CDR3: CASSVGGTKNIQYF. The CDR3 coding sequence is TGTGCCAGCAGCGTGGGGGGTACCAAAAACATTCAGTACTTC.